This T cell receptor beta chain was identified in a study of cytomegalovirus exposure and HLA in healthy donors. PCR involved 60 Vbeta and 13 Jbeta primers. Method: immunoSEQ multiplex PCR; TCRdb's copy keeps in-frame clones and lacks some. Of 180,000 or so clones in the sample, 65% to 80% were seen once. The CDR3 covers 18 residues. The V segment lost 4 bases and the J segment 5 bases; nucleotides outside the gene matches: 18. The germline CDR1 and CDR2 sequences are MGHRA and YSYEKL. Input material: PBMCs. The source of this sequence is a woman aged 25-40 years in good health and CMV-seropositive. The chain links TRBV4-1 to TRBJ1-2; 8 bases are a match to TRBD1. The DNA for the CDR3 is TGCGCCAGCAGCCGAGTACCCGGGACAGGAGGTCGTGATTATGGCTACACCTTC. The encoded protein is CASSRVPGTGGRDYGYTF.